This TCR beta chain derives from a study of T cell repertoires in cytomegalovirus infection (dated by TCRdb to the late 2010s). Turning to the overall study: Because public TCR beta signatures pointed to carriage of CMV infection together with the matching HLA type, the HLA type of each donor mattered for the analysis.

General conclusions and limits of the study: In the ex vivo response, HLA-C-restricted CMV-specific TCR beta clonotypes were dominant, and in two of eight donors the single most frequent clonotype came from this HLA-C-restricted group. In both this cohort and an independent roughly 350-donor cohort, the cumulative frequency of public TCR beta family members distinguished carriers of CMV infection plus the relevant HLA type.

In the case of this clonotype: The antigen this receptor binds is unknown. Nothing much larger sits one base from this clone, and base qualities are not available.

V has 6 bases trimmed and J has 3 bases trimmed; junction bases matching no gene number 7. Via the germline V gene (reference sequence), CDR1 is DFQATT and CDR2 SNEGSKA. The cysteine opens and the phenylalanine closes a CDR3 of 13 amino acids. The read is trimmed to its CDR3 DNA, 39 bases read in frame from base 1. The sequencing machine was an Illumina HiSeq 1500. The public sequencing data were trimmed at Q25 with fastp and processed into clonotypes with MiXCR by TCRdb, which kept only in-frame beta chains. Rows are unified per CDR3 protein, each entry keeping the most common DNA and genes. For this sample there are 200,000 or so distinct CDR3 sequences; around 20% appear just once. The ten largest clones add up to roughly 2.9% of the sample.

The V and J segments used are TRBV20-1 and TRBJ1-2; 7 nucleotides in the junction match TRBD1. The sequence was obtained from a human donor in good health (CMV status not recorded). Some clones in this sample may be carry-over from other donors' samples. Sequenced: PBMCs. The CDR3 sequence is CSAKGQADYGYTF. The DNA sequence follows: TGCAGTGCCAAAGGACAGGCCGACTATGGCTACACCTTC.